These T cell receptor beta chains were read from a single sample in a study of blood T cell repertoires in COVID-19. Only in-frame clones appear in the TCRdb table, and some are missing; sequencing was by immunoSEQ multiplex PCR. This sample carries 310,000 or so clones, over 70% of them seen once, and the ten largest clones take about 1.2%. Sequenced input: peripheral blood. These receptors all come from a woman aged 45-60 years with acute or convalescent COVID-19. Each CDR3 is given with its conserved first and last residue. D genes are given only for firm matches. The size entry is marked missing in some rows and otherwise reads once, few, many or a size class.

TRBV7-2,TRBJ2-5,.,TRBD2,CASSRGREETQYF,TGTGCCAGCAGCCGGGGGAGGGAAGAGACCCAGTACTTC
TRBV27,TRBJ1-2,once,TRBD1,CATKRGTGAVRSGYTF,TGTGCCACTAAACGGGGGACAGGGGCGGTTAGAAGCGGCTACACCTTC
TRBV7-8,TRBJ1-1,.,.,CASSFLGSTEAFF,TGTGCCAGCAGCTTTTTGGGGAGCACTGAAGCTTTCTTT
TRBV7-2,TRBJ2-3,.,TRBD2,CASSTREGRQYF,TGTGCCAGCAGCACCCGGGAGGGCCGGCAGTATTTT
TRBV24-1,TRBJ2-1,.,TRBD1,CATSDSPGQGPPEQFF,TGTGCCACCAGTGATTCTCCGGGACAGGGGCCTCCTGAGCAGTTCTTC
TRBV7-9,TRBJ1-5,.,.,CASSLAQTVGNQPQHF,TGTGCCAGCAGCTTAGCTCAGACAGTAGGCAATCAGCCCCAGCATTTT
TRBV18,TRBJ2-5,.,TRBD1,CASSPLGTGVETQYF,TGTGCCAGCTCACCCCTCGGGACAGGGGTGGAGACCCAGTACTTC
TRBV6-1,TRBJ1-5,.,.,CASSDLGQLAYQPQHF,TGTGCCAGCAGTGATCTCGGACAGCTCGCATATCAGCCCCAGCATTTT
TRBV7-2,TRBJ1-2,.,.,CASSSPRGGDYGYTF,TGTGCCAGCAGTTCCCCCCGGGGAGGCGACTATGGCTACACCTTC
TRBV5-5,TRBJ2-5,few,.,CASSLVEWQETQYF,TGTGCCAGCAGCTTAGTGGAGTGGCAAGAGACCCAGTACTTC
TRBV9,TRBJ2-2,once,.,CASSAVLNTGELFF,TGTGCCAGCAGCGCAGTCCTGAACACCGGGGAGCTGTTTTTT
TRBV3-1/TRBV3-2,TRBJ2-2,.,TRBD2,CASSPPGTSGPPCGTGELFF,TGTGCCAGCAGCCCTCCCGGGACTAGCGGACCTCCTTGTGGCACCGGGGAGCTGTTTTTT
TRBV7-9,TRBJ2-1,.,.,CASSLPNEQFF,TGTGCCAGCAGCCTTCCCAATGAGCAGTTCTTC
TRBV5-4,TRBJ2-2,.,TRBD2,CASSSGLAGSNTGELFF,TGTGCCAGCAGCTCCGGACTAGCGGGGTCGAACACCGGGGAGCTGTTTTTT
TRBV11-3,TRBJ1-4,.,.,CASSLSGRVDEKLFF,TGTGCCAGCAGCTTATCGGGCAGGGTAGATGAAAAACTGTTTTTT
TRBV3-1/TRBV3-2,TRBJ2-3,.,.,CASSHRDLGTDTQYF,TGTGCCAGCAGCCATCGGGACTTGGGAACAGATACGCAGTATTTT
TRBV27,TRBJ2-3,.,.,CASSFGRGGTDTQYF,TGTGCCAGCAGTTTCGGCAGGGGGGGCACAGATACGCAGTATTTT
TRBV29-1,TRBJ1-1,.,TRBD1,CSVDRGPSTEAFF,TGCAGCGTCGACAGGGGGCCGTCGACTGAAGCTTTCTTT
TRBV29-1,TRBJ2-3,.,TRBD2,CSATGPRLAGFSTDTQYF,TGCAGCGCGACAGGTCCACGACTAGCGGGGTTCAGCACAGATACGCAGTATTTT
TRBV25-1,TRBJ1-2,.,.,CASSDPQGENGYTF,TGTGCCAGCAGCGACCCCCAAGGAGAGAATGGCTACACCTTC
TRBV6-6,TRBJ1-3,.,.,CASLSPGVSGNTIYF,TGTGCCAGCCTCTCGCCGGGGGTTTCAGGAAACACCATATATTTT
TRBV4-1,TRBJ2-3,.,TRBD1,CASSQGTGVSDTQYF,TGCGCCAGCAGCCAAGGGACAGGGGTCTCAGATACGCAGTATTTT
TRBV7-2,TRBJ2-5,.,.,CASSLLGRETQYF,TGTGCCAGCAGCTTATTAGGGAGGGAGACCCAGTACTTC
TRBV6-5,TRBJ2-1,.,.,CASGIQGYNNEQFF,TGTGCCAGCGGAATACAGGGTTACAACAATGAGCAGTTCTTC
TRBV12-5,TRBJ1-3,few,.,CASGPISGAIVYF,TGTGCTAGTGGTCCTATATCAGGGGCTATCGTGTATTTT
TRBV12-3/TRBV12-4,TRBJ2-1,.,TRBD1,CASQPGQRPIQVF,TGTGCCAGCCAACCGGGACAGCGACCTATTCAGGTCTTC
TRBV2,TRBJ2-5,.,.,CASRTDQETQYF,TGTGCCAGCAGGACAGATCAAGAGACCCAGTACTTC
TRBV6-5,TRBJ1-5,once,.,CATVRVSQFNQPQHF,TGTGCCACCGTACGGGTCTCGCAATTTAATCAGCCCCAGCATTTT
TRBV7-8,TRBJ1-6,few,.,CASSPLLQGGSPLHF,TGTGCCAGCAGCCCCCTTCTGCAGGGAGGATCACCCCTCCACTTT
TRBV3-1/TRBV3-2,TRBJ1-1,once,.,CASNSESGETEAFF,TGTGCCAGCAACTCAGAGAGCGGGGAAACTGAAGCTTTCTTT
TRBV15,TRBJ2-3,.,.,CATSTRGDTQYF,TGTGCCACCAGCACCAGGGGTGATACGCAGTATTTT
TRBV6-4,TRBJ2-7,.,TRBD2,CASSASGTSARYEQYF,TGTGCCAGCAGTGCCTCCGGGACTAGCGCTCGCTACGAGCAGTACTTC
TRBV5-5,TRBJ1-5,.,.,CASSHERYQPQHF,TGTGCCAGCAGCCATGAGAGATATCAGCCCCAGCATTTT